This entry features one TCR beta chain sequence. The antigen remains unidentified. It was with 60 Vbeta and 13 Jbeta primers that the PCR ran. TCRdb's table, derived via immunoSEQ multiplex PCR, lists solely in-frame clones and lacks some. The data contain 60,000 to 75,000 clones, 72% of them singletons. This sample was included in a study of cytomegalovirus exposure and HLA in healthy donors. Study at large: Counted in an early data release were about 86 million unique TCRs from HLA-typed donors.

Germline V gives CDR1 MNHEY, CDR2 SVGAGI. The CDR3 sequence is 13 residues long. The V end lost 4 bases, the J end lost 1 base, and 7 bases lay between the germline ends. Study-level findings and limits: While the bulk of TCR sequences proved rare, some public TCRs turned up in many donors. Later analysis suggested most CMV-associated TCR beta chains were HLA-restricted. When the data were analyzed later, several of the most significant clusters appeared to be linked to common viral pathogens.

The sequence was collected from a woman aged 40 to 50 in good health and CMV-seropositive. The chain is built from TRBV6-5 and TRBJ1-1, with D uncertain. Material for sequencing was PBMCs. The DNA for the CDR3 is TGTGCCAGCAGTTCTTACACGAACACTGAAGCTTTCTTT. Translation gives CASSSYTNTEAFF.